This TCR beta chain was recovered during a study of blood T cell repertoires in COVID-19. Overall study context: The study drew acute and convalescent COVID-19 samples from the United States, Italy and Spain. PBMCs, B-cell-depleted T cells, or T cells provided the cDNA or gDNA that made up the material.

Authors' methods: How many nucleated cells were present was estimated from reference gene primer amplification. The repertoire was sequenced with immunoSEQ multiplex PCR; TCRdb's copy has only in-frame clones and lacks some. For V, J and clone size, that table is used; D and trimming come from the DNA. Here the sample spans more than 200,000 clones, roughly 90% being singletons. The material sequenced was peripheral blood. The clonotype comes from a man aged 65 to 85 with acute or convalescent COVID-19.

The CDR3 DNA is TGTGCCAGTAGTCCGGGACAGGGGGCTGAAAAACTGTTTTTT. This encodes CASSPGQGAEKLFF. The chain is built from TRBV19 and TRBJ1-4; 12 nucleotides agree with TRBD1. Losses at the gene ends were 5 bases for V and 7 bases for J; bases not matched to a gene: 2. Per the germline V gene, CDR1 is LNHDA and CDR2 is SQIVND (reference sequence). The CDR3 runs to 14 residues.